What follows are 11 T cell receptor beta chains derived from one specimen sequenced in a study of PD-L1 blockade in urothelial cancer. Time point of the sample: pretreatment peripheral blood. Clones were sequenced by immunoSEQ multiplex PCR, and TCRdb holds only the in-frame ones, with some missing. In the table there are 85,000 to 95,000 clones, roughly 89% of which are singletons. The material sequenced was PBMCs, taken around atezolizumab (anti-PD-L1) treatment. These receptors all come from a man in his 60s with urothelial cancer.

The chain employs TRBV6-5 and TRBJ2-7; TRBD1 might be the D (7 bases). The length of the CDR3 is 12 residues. The germline V gene has CDR1 MNHEY and CDR2 SVGAGI. Trimming cost V 6 bases and J 4 bases, with 10 bases left between them. The CDR3 bases are TGTGCCAGCAGCCCAGGGGGGTACGAGCAGTACTTC. It is translated as CASSPGGYEQYF.

This chain uses TRBV7-2 with TRBJ1-2; 7 bases map to TRBD1. Germline CDR1 reads SGHTA; CDR2 reads FQGNSA. The length of the CDR3 is 16 residues. V shed 5 bases and J 5 bases; nucleotides not matched to a gene: 14. The CDR3 DNA sequence: TGTGCCAGCAGCCAAGATTCGGGACAGTCCTTTTATGGCTACACCTTC. Its translation is CASSQDSGQSFYGYTF.

J is TRBJ2-1 and V is TRBV5-1; 7 positions match TRBD1. Looked up from germline, CDR1 is SGHRS and CDR2 is YFSETQ. V dropped 7 bases and J dropped 7; count of bases not matched to a gene: 11. The CDR3 covers 14 residues. The CDR3 coding sequence is TGCGCCAGCTCCCGGGGACAGACAGGGAATGAGCAGTTCTTC. It is translated as CASSRGQTGNEQFF.

This clone is a singleton in its sample. V gene TRBV30 combines with J gene TRBJ2-7; maybe TRBD2 (6 bases). There are 14 residues in the CDR3. With 3 bases removed from V and 0 bases from J, the gap between germline ends came to 12 bases. Germline CDR1 GTSNPN, CDR2 SVGIG (reference sequence). DNA of the CDR3: TGTGCCTGGAGATGGGGACTTAGCTCCTACGAGCAGTACTTC. Protein product: CAWRWGLSSYEQYF.

This clone has a handful of counts. The chain couples TRBV14 to TRBJ1-1; possible D gene TRBD1, 5 bases. CDR3 length: 13 amino acids. CDR1 and CDR2 from the germline V gene are SGHDN and FVKESK. V was pared by 2 bases and J by 10 bases, with 14 bases between. The CDR3 DNA sequence: TGTGCCAGCAGCCAACAGGGATCAGGATCAGCTTTCTTT. Translating it yields CASSQQGSGSAFF.

V is TRBV6-5 and J is TRBJ1-2; a possible D gene is TRBD1 (5 bases). Germline V lookup: CDR1 MNHEY, CDR2 SVGAGI. V dropped 0 bases and J dropped 6 bases, with 11 bases sitting between them. The CDR3 runs to 14 residues. The CDR3 region is CASSYSTQVNGYTF. CDR3 nucleotide sequence: TGTGCCAGCAGTTACTCGACACAGGTCAATGGCTACACCTTC.

The chain has TRBV1 and TRBJ2-2; the table gives TRBD2 as D, unverified against the DNA. TRBV1 is reported as a pseudogene. CDR3 length: 18 residues. The CDR3 bases are TGCACCAGCAGCCATGAGGGGCCGGGGGGGAAGAACACCGGGGAGCTGTTTTTT. This encodes CTSSHEGPGGKNTGELFF.

The rearrangement uses TRBV5-6 and TRBJ2-7, with TRBD1 as a possible D gene (5 bases). From germline, CDR1 is SGHDT and CDR2 YYEEEE. The CDR3 is 15 amino acids. V was trimmed by 3 bases and J by 5 bases, leaving 18 bases between them. The CDR3 is CASSYGQGYLNEQYF. The CDR3 DNA reads as TGTGCCAGCAGCTATGGACAAGGATACTTGAACGAGCAGTACTTC.

The rearrangement joins TRBV15 to TRBJ1-2; tentatively, D is TRBD1 (5 bases). The V end lost 1 base, the J end lost 6 bases, and 12 bases lay between the germline ends. CDR1 LNHNV and CDR2 YYDKDF come from the germline V gene (reference sequence). The CDR3 runs 14 residues. The DNA of the CDR3 is TGTGCCACCAGCAGAGGGGGGGTTTTGGATGGCTACACCTTC. As protein: CATSRGGVLDGYTF.

The chain is built from TRBV2 and TRBJ1-5, with D unresolved. The germline V gene encodes CDR1 SNHLY and CDR2 FYNNEI. V lost 6 bases, J lost 4 bases, and 16 bases lay in between. CDR3 length: 15 amino acids. Here the CDR3 reads CASRRDGAENQPQHF. The CDR3 coding sequence is TGTGCCAGCAGGCGAGACGGAGCGGAGAATCAGCCCCAGCATTTT.

The chain combines TRBV5-8 with TRBJ1-2, with 11 positions matching TRBD1. Germline-derived CDR1 and CDR2 are SGHTS and YDEGEE. The CDR3 length is 16 residues. V lost 3 bases, J lost 1 base, and 5 bases stayed unmatched. The DNA of the CDR3 is TGTGCCAGCAGCTCCGGACAGGGGGCTTATAACTATGGCTACACCTTC. Residues: CASSSGQGAYNYGYTF.